The T cell receptor beta chain described here comes from a study of PD-1 blockade in classical Hodgkin lymphoma. Study observations and caveats: As was reported, newly diagnosed patients showed lower baseline TCR diversity than healthy donors did.

Each patient's relapse followed autologous stem cell transplantation, and brentuximab vedotin exposure varied. Comment on this clone: Its antigen is not known.

Clones were sequenced by immunoSEQ multiplex PCR, and TCRdb holds only the in-frame ones, with some missing. The repertoire has approximately 44,000 clones, over 60% of them found once; the top ten carry about a fifth. The CDR3 consists of 13 residues. Trimming removed 5 bases from V and 5 bases from J, with 9 bases in between. Looked up from germline, CDR1 is KGHSH and CDR2 is LQKENI. The origin of this receptor is a human donor with classical Hodgkin lymphoma. The specimen was peripheral blood mononuclear cells (PBMCs), collected at baseline. The chain has TRBV18 and TRBJ1-4; maybe TRBD1 (6 bases). This CDR3 is CASSSQGNEKLFF. CDR3 DNA sequence: TGTGCCAGCTCATCCCAGGGGAATGAAAAACTGTTTTTT.